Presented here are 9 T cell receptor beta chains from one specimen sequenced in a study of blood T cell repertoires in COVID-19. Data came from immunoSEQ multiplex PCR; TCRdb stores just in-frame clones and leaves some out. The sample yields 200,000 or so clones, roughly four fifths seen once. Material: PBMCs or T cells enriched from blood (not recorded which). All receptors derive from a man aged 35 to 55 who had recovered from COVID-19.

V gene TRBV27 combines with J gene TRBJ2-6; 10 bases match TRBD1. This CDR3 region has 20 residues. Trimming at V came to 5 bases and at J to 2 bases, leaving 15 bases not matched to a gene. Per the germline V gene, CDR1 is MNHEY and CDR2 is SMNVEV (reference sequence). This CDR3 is CASSRKQRGQGSPGANVLTF. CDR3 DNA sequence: TGTGCCAGCAGTCGCAAGCAACGGGGACAGGGGTCTCCTGGGGCCAACGTCCTGACTTTC.

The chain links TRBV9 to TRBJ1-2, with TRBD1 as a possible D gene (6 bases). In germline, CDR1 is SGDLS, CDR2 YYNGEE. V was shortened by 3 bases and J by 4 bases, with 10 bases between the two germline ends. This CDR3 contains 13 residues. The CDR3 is CASSALTGYGYTF. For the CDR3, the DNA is TGTGCCAGCAGCGCACTGACAGGCTATGGCTACACCTTC.

The CDR3 DNA follows: TGTGCCAGCAGCCGATCAGGATCTGGAAACACCATATATTTT. Protein sequence: CASSRSGSGNTIYF. J is TRBJ1-3 and V is TRBV3-1 (or the pseudogene TRBV3-2); D uncertain. Trimming removed 4 bases at V and 1 base at J, with 8 bases between. Germline lookup yields CDR1 LGHDT and CDR2 YNNKEL (reference sequence). The CDR3 runs to 14 residues.

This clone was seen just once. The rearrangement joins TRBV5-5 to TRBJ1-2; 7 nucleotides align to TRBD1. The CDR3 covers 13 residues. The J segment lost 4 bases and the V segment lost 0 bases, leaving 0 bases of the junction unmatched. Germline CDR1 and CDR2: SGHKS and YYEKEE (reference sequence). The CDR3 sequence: CASSLAGGYGYTF. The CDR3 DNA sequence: TGTGCCAGCAGCTTGGCAGGGGGCTATGGCTACACCTTC.

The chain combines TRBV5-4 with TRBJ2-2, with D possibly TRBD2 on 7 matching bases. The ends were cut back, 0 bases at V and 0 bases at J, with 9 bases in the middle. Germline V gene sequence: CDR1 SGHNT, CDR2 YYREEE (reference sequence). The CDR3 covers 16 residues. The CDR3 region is CASSLVGGPNTGELFF. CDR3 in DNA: TGTGCCAGCAGCTTGGTGGGGGGGCCGAACACCGGGGAGCTGTTTTTT. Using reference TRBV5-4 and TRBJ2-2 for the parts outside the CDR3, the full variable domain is ETGVTQSPTHLIKTRGQQVTLRCSSQSGHNTVSWYQQALGQGPQFIFQYYREEENGRGNFPPRFSGLQFPNYSSELNVNALELDDSALYLCASSLVGGPNTGELFFGEGSRLTVL.

This CDR3 is CSASDWLAGGLNEQFF. The CDR3 nucleotides are TGCAGTGCTAGTGATTGGCTAGCGGGGGGGCTAAATGAGCAGTTCTTC. The chain has TRBV20-1 and TRBJ2-1, with 12 nucleotides matching TRBD2. Looked up from germline, CDR1 is DFQATT and CDR2 is SNEGSKA (reference sequence). After removal of 3 bases from V and 7 bases from J, the junction contained 10 bases not matched to a gene. This CDR3 has 16 amino acids.

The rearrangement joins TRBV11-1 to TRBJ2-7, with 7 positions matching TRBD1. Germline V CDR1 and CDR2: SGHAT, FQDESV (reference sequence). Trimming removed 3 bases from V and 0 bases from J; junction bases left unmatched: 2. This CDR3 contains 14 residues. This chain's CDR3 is CASSLGQISYEQYF. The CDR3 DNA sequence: TGTGCCAGCAGCTTGGGACAGATCTCCTACGAGCAGTACTTC.

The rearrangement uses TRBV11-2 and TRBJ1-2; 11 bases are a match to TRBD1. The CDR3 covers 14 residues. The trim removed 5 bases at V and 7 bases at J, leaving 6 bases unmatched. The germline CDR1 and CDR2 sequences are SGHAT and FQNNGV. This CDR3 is CASSLGTGGVGYTF. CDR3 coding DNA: TGTGCCAGCAGCCTAGGGACAGGGGGGGTTGGCTACACCTTC.

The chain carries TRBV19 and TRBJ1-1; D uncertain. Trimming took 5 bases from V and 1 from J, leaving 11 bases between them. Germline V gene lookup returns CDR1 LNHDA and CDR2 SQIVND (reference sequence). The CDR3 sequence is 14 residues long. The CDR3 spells CASSPQIANTEAFF. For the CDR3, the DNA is TGTGCCAGTAGTCCGCAGATCGCGAACACTGAAGCTTTCTTT.